This T cell receptor (beta chain) was observed in a study of OX40 agonist ivuxolimab in advanced cancers. Libraries were prepared by immunoSEQ multiplex PCR; TCRdb keeps only in-frame clonotypes and omits some of them. This table holds roughly 21,000 clones, approximately 89% found once. This clone was observed a handful of times. The CDR3 spans 13 residues. Germline V gives CDR1 SGHDT, CDR2 YYEEEE. V lost 0 bases to trimming and J lost 6 bases, with 9 bases between them. The TCR originated in an adult with an advanced solid tumor such as melanoma, head and neck, liver or kidney cancer. The sample in question was CD4+ or CD8+ T cells sorted from blood, obtained in a trial of the OX40 agonist ivuxolimab. This rearrangement joins TRBV5-6 to TRBJ1-1; the D gene is possibly TRBD1 (5 bases). The CDR3 DNA reads as TGTGCCAGCAGCTTGGGGGGGAGCTCTGAAGCTTTCTTT. It encodes CASSLGGSSEAFF. The complete variable domain, with remaining parts taken from reference TRBV5-6 and TRBJ1-1, reads DAGVTQSPTHLIKTRGQQVTLRCSPKSGHDTVSWYQQALGQGPQFIFQYYEEEERQRGNFPDRFSGHQFPNYSSELNVNALLLGDSALYLCASSLGGSSEAFFGQGTRLTVV.